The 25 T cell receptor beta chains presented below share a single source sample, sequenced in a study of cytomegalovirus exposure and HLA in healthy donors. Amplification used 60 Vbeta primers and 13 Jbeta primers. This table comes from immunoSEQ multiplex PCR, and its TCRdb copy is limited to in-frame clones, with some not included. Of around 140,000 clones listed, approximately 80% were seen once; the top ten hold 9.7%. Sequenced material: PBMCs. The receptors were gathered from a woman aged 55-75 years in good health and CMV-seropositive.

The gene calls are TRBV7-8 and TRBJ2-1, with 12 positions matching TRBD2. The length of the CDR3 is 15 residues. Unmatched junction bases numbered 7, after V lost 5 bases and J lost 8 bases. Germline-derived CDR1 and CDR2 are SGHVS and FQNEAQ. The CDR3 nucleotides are TGTGCCAGCAGCATGACTAGCGGGAGACTCGATGAGCAGTTCTTC. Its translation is CASSMTSGRLDEQFF.

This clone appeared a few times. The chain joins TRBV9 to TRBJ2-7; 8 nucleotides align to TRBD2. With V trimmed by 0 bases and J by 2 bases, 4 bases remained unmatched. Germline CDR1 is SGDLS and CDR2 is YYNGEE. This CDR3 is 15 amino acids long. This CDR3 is CASSVGSGKTYEQYF. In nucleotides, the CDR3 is TGTGCCAGCAGCGTAGGTAGCGGGAAGACCTACGAGCAGTACTTC.

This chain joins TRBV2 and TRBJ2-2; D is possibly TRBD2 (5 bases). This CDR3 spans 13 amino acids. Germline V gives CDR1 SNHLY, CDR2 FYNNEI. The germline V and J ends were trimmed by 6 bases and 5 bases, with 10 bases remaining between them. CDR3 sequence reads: CASRGDFTGELFF. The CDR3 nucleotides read TGTGCCAGCAGGGGAGATTTTACCGGGGAGCTGTTTTTT.

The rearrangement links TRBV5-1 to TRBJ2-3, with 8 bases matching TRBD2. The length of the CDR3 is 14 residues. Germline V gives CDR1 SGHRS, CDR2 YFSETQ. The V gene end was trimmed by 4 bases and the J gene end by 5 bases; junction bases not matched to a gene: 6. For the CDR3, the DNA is TGCGCCAGCAGCCTAGAAAGCGGGAGAGATACGCAGTATTTT. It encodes CASSLESGRDTQYF.

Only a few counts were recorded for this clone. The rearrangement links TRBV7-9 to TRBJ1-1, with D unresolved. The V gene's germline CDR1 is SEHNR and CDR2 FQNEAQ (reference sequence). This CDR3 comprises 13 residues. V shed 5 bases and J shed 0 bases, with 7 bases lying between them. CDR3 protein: CASSEEMNTEAFF. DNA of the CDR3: TGTGCCAGCAGCGAAGAGATGAACACTGAAGCTTTCTTT. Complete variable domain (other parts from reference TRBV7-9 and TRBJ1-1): DTGVSQNPRHKITKRGQNVTFRCDPISEHNRLYWYRQTLGQGPEFLTYFQNEAQLEKSRLLSDRFSAERPKGSFSTLEIQRTEQGDSAMYLCASSEEMNTEAFFGQGTRLTVV.

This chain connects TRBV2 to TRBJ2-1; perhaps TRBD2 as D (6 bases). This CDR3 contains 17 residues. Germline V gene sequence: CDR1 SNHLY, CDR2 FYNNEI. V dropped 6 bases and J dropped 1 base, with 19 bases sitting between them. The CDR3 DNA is TGTGCCAGCAGAGCTTTTCCGGACGGGAGTTCCTACAATGAGCAGTTCTTC. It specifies CASRAFPDGSSYNEQFF.

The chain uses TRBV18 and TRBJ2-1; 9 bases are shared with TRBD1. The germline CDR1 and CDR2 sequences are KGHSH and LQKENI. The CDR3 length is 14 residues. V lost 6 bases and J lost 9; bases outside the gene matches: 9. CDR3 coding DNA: TGTGCCAGCTCGCCGAACAGGGGGCAGGTTGAGCAGTTCTTC. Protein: CASSPNRGQVEQFF.

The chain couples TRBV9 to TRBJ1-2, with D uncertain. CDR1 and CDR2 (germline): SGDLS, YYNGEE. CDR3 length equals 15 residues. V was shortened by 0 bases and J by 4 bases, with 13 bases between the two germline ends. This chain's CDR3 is CASSVGTGTFYGYTF. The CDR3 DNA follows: TGTGCCAGCAGCGTAGGTACGGGAACGTTCTATGGCTACACCTTC.

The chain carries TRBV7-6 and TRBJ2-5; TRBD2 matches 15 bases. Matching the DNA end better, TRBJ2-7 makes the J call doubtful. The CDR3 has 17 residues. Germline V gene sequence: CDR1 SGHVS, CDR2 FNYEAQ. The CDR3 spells CASSTRGLAGGGYEQYF. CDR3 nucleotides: TGTGCCAGCAGCACACGGGGACTAGCGGGAGGTGGGTACGAGCAGTACTTC.

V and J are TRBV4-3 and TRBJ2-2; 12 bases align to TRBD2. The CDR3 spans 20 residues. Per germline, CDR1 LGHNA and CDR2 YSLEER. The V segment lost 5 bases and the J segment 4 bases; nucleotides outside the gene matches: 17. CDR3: CASSVRPLELAGGITGELFF. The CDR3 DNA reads TGCGCCAGCAGCGTTCGGCCCCTCGAACTAGCGGGAGGAATCACCGGGGAGCTGTTTTTT.

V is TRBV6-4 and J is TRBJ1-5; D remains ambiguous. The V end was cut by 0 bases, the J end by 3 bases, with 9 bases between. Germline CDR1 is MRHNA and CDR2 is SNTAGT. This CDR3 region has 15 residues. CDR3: CASSDSWQNNQPQHF. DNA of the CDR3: TGTGCCAGCAGTGACTCGTGGCAGAACAATCAGCCCCAGCATTTT.

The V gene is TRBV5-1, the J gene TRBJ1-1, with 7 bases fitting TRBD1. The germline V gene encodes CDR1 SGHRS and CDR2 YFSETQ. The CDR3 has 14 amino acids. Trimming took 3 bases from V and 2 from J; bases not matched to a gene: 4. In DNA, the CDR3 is TGCGCCAGCAGCTGGGACAGTATAAACACTGAAGCTTTCTTT. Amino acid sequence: CASSWDSINTEAFF. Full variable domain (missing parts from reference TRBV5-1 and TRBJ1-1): KAGVTQTPRYLIKTRGQQVTLSCSPISGHRSVSWYQQTPGQGLQFLFEYFSETQRNKGNFPGRFSGRQFSNSRSEMNVSTLELGDSALYLCASSWDSINTEAFFGQGTRLTVV.

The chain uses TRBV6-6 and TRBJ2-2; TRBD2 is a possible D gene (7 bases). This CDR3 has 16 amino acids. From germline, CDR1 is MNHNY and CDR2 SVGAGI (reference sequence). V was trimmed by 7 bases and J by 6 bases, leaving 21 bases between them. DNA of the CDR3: TGTGCCAGCACGGGGGGCCAGGGGCGGTTGGCCGGGGAGCTGTTTTTT. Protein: CASTGGQGRLAGELFF.

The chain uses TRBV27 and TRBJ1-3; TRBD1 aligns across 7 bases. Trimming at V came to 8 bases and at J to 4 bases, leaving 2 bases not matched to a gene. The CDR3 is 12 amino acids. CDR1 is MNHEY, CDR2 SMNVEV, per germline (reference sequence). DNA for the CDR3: TGTGCCAGCGCGGACAGGGGAAACACCATATATTTT. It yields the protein CASADRGNTIYF.

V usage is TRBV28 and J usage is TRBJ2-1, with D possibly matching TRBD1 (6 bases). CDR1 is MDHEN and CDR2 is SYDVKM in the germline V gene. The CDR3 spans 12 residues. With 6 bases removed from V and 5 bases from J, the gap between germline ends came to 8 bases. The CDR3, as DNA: TGTGCCAGCAGCCGACAGGACAATGAGCAGTTCTTC. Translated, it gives CASSRQDNEQFF. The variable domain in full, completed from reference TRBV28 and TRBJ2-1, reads DVKVTQSSRYLVKRTGEKVFLECVQDMDHENMFWYRQDPGLGLRLIYFSYDVKMKEKGDIPEGYSVSREKKERFSLILESASTNQTSMYLCASSRQDNEQFFGPGTRLTVL.

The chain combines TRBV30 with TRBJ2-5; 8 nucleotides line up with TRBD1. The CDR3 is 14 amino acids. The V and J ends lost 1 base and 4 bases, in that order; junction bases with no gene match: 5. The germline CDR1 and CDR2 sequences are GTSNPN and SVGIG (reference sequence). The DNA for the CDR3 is TGTGCCTGGAGTGGTGGACAGGGCTCAGAGACCCAGTACTTC. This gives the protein CAWSGGQGSETQYF.

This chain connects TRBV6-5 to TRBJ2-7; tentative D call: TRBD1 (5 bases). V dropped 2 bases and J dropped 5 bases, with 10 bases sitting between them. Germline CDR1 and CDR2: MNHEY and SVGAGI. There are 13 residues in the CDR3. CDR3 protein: CASSYAGHNEQYF. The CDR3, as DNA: TGTGCCAGCAGTTACGCCGGACATAACGAGCAGTACTTC.

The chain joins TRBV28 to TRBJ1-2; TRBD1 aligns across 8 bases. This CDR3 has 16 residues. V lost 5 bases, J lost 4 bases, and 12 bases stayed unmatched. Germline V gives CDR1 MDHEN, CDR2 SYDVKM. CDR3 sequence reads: CASSHLETGAPYGYTF. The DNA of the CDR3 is TGTGCCAGCAGTCATTTAGAGACAGGGGCCCCCTATGGCTACACCTTC.

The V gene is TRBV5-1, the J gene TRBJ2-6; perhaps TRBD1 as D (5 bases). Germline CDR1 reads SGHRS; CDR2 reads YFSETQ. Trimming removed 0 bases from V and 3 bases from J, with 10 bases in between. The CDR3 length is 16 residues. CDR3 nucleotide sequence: TGCGCCAGCAGCTTGGTAGGGGCTGGTGGGGCCAACGTCCTGACTTTC. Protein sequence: CASSLVGAGGANVLTF.

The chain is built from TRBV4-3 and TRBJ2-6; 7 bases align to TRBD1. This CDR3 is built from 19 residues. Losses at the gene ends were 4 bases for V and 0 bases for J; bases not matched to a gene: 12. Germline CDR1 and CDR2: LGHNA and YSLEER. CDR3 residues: CASSPDRPQGFSGANVLTF. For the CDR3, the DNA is TGCGCCAGCAGCCCAGACCGGCCACAGGGGTTCTCTGGGGCCAACGTCCTGACTTTC.

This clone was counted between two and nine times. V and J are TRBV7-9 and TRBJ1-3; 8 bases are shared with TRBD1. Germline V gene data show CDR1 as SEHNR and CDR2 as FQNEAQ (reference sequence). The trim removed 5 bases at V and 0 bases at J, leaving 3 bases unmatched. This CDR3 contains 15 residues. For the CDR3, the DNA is TGTGCCAGCAGCGGGACAGGCCGCTCTGGAAACACCATATATTTT. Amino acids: CASSGTGRSGNTIYF.

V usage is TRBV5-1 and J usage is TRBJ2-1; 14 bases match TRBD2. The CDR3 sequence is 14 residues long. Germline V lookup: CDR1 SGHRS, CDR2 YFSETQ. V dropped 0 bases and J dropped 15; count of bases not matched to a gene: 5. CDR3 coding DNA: TGCGCCAGCAGCTTGGGACTAGCGGGAGGGCCAACGTTCTTC. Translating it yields CASSLGLAGGPTFF.

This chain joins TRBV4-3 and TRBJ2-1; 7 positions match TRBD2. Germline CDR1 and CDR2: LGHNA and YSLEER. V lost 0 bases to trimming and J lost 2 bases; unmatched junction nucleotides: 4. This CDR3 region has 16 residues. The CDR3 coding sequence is TGCGCCAGCAGCCAAGATCGACTAGCCCCCTACAATGAGCAGTTCTTC. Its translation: CASSQDRLAPYNEQFF.

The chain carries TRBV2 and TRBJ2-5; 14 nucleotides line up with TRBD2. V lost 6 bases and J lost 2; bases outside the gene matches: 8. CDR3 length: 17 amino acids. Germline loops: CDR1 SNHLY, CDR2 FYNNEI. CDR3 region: CASSRGTSGSGQETQYF. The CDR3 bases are TGTGCCAGCAGCCGCGGGACTAGCGGGAGTGGGCAAGAGACCCAGTACTTC.

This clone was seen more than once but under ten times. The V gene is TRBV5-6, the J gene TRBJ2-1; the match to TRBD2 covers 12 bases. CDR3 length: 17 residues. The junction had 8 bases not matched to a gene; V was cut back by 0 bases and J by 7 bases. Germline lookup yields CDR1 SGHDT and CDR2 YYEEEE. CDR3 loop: CASSLATSGSAENEQFF. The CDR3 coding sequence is TGTGCCAGCAGCTTGGCGACTAGCGGGAGTGCAGAGAATGAGCAGTTCTTC.